The 10 T cell receptor beta chains below were found in one sample sequenced in a study of blood T cells in healthy people across ages. Combining a sample-barcoded 5' primer with a J-beta primer mix, a second PCR ran for 7 to 11 cycles. TCRdb passed the 5' RACE reads through MiXCR, listing each CDR3 protein once. This repertoire shows about 780,000 distinct CDR3 sequences, 25% to 30% found once; its top ten account for over 2.5%. Another study also made use of these data, one on T cells of mothers and their children.

What was sequenced was blood. These receptors were collected from a boy under 18 in good health.

This clonotype was seen a handful of times. The conserved phenylalanine or tryptophan normally closing the CDR3 is absent here, so this likely arose from a read error. It is unclear where the CDR3 begins or ends on the DNA, so no DNA is shown, and the CDR3 is as TCRdb lists it. The chain employs TRBV20-1 and TRBJ2-1; the D call of TRBD2 is as the table states it, not checked on the DNA. The length of the CDR3 is 13 amino acids, counting both ends. The germline V gene encodes CDR1 DFQATT and CDR2 SNEGSKA (reference sequence). The chain's CDR3 is CSAPRDNRVAKPL.

A few counts support this clonotype. The V gene is TRBV2, the J gene TRBJ2-5, with D tentatively TRBD1 or TRBD2 (5 bases each). V lost 4 bases and J 4 bases, leaving 13 bases between the germline ends. Germline loops: CDR1 SNHLY, CDR2 FYNNEI. This CDR3 spans 14 amino acids. The CDR3, as DNA: TGTGCCAGCAGTGTCATCCCCGGGACAGAGACCCAGTACTTC. It encodes CASSVIPGTETQYF.

This clonotype was detected many times. The V and J genes are TRBV2 and TRBJ2-5, with D possibly being TRBD1 (6 bases). CDR1 is SNHLY and CDR2 is FYNNEI in the germline V gene. The CDR3 is 12 residues long. V gave up 8 bases and J gave up 0 bases, with 7 bases separating them. The CDR3 DNA follows: TGTGCCAGCCGGACAGACCAAGAGACCCAGTACTTC. Translated, it gives CASRTDQETQYF.

V usage is TRBV6-6 and J usage is TRBJ2-5; D gene ambiguous. V lost 6 bases and J 7 bases, leaving 15 bases between the germline ends. The CDR3 spans 13 residues. Germline CDR1 is MNHNY and CDR2 is SVGAGI (reference sequence). CDR3 loop: CASSLRNGGTQYF. The CDR3 coding sequence is TGTGCCAGCAGCCTCCGGAACGGTGGGACCCAGTACTTC.

The V gene is TRBV9, the J gene TRBJ2-3; no definite D call. CDR3 length: 14 residues. V lost 3 bases, J lost 2 bases, and 10 bases lay in between. In germline, CDR1 is SGDLS, CDR2 YYNGEE. This CDR3 reads CASSGVTITDTQYF. The CDR3 nucleotides read TGTGCCAGCAGCGGGGTAACAATCACAGATACGCAGTATTTT.

This chain connects TRBV3-1 to TRBJ1-1; D may be TRBD1 (5 bases). Germline loops: CDR1 LGHDT, CDR2 YNNKEL (reference sequence). V lost 0 bases and J lost 4, with 9 bases in between. The CDR3 sequence is 14 residues long. The CDR3 loop reads CASSQDVQVTEAFF. The CDR3 DNA sequence: TGTGCCAGCAGCCAAGATGTACAGGTCACTGAAGCTTTCTTT.

About this clonotype itself: At one end the junction does not follow the germline gene, possibly because of a read error. The rearrangement links TRBV9 to TRBJ2-7; D possibly corresponds to TRBD1 (5 bases). The germline gives CDR1 SGDLS, CDR2 YYNGEE. This CDR3 has 13 amino acids. Written as DNA, the CDR3 is TGTGCCAGCAGCGCCCCGACAGAGGACGAGCGGTACTTC. It codes for CASSAPTEDERYF.

CDR3 protein: CASSITGNAEAFF. CDR3 DNA sequence: TGTGCCAGCAGCATTACAGGGAACGCTGAAGCTTTCTTT. The chain carries TRBV21-1 and TRBJ1-1; the tabulated D call, TRBD1, remains unverified against the DNA. TRBV21-1 is given as a pseudogene. The CDR3 contains 13 residues.

This clonotype was detected a few times. The chain recombines TRBV10-3 with TRBJ2-5, with no clear D. This CDR3 has 14 amino acids. In germline, CDR1 is ENHRY, CDR2 SYGVKD. V gave up 0 bases and J gave up 1 base, with 6 bases separating them. CDR3 region: CAISESNIQETQYF. In nucleotides, the CDR3 is TGTGCCATCAGTGAGTCGAATATCCAAGAGACCCAGTACTTC.

The rearrangement uses TRBV6-6 and TRBJ2-3; 8 bases match TRBD2. J gave up 6 bases and V 2 bases, and 7 bases lay outside the gene matches. CDR1 and CDR2 (germline): MNHNY, SVGAGI (reference sequence). This CDR3 comprises 15 residues. The CDR3 region is CASSYPPGGRDTQYF. The CDR3 coding sequence is TGTGCCAGCAGTTACCCACCGGGGGGGCGTGATACGCAGTATTTT.